These 2 T cell receptor beta chains originate from one sample sequenced in a study of shared clonotypes between healthy human individuals. Profiling relied on immunoSEQ multiplex PCR, and the TCRdb table lists in-frame clones only, not all of them. The sample records more than 400,000 clones, 60% to 80% being singletons. Sequencing was performed on PBMCs. All receptors derive from a middle-aged woman in good health. Some clones in this sample may be carry-over from other donors' samples.

This clone was seen a few times. The gene calls are TRBV7-9 and TRBJ1-2; D remains ambiguous. Looked up from germline, CDR1 is SEHNR and CDR2 is FQNEAQ (reference sequence). The CDR3 runs 13 residues. V lost 2 bases, J lost 8 bases, and 12 bases lay in between. DNA for the CDR3: TGTGCCAGCAGCTTACCTGAATCGGGGGGCTACACCTTC. Translation gives CASSLPESGGYTF.

This chain connects TRBV6-5 to TRBJ1-1; 7 bases align to TRBD1. Losses at the gene ends were 7 bases for V and 7 bases for J; bases not matched to a gene: 9. Germline-derived CDR1 and CDR2 are MNHEY and SVGAGI. The CDR3 is made up of 13 amino acids. The CDR3 protein is CASTTRRGGEAFF. CDR3 coding DNA: TGTGCCAGCACCACCCGCAGGGGGGGTGAAGCTTTCTTT.